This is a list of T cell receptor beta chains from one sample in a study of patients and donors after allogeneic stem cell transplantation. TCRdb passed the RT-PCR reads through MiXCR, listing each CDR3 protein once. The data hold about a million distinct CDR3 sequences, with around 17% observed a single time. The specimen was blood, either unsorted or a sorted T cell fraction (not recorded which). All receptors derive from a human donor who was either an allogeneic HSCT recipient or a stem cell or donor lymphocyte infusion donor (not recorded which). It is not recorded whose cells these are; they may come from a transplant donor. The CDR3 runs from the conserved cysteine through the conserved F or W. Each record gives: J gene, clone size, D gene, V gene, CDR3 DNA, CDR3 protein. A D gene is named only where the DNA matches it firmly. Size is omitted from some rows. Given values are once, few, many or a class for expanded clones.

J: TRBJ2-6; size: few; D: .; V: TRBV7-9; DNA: TGTGCCAGCGGAATTAGCTCTGGGGCCAACGTCCTGACTTTC; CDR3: CASGISSGANVLTF
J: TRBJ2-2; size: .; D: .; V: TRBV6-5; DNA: TGTGCCAGCAGTTACTTGATCGTTACGGGAGCATCCGGGGAGCTGTTTTTT; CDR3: CASSYLIVTGASGELFF
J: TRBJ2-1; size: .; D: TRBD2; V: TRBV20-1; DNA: TGCAGTGCTAGAGTCCGGAGCGGGACCTACAATGAGCAGTTCTTC; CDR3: CSARVRSGTYNEQFF
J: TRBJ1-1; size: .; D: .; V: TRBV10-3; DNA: TGTGCCATCAGTGAGTCGTGGTCGGCTGGGCTTGAAGCTTTCTTT; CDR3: CAISESWSAGLEAFF
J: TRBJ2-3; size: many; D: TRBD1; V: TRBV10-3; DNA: TGTGCCATGTCGTTGGGGCAGGGGGCCACAGATACGCAGTATTTT; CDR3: CAMSLGQGATDTQYF
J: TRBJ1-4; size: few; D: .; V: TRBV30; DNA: TGTGCCTGGAGTGTACGCCGCGCGGGAGGCTCTAGAAAACTGTTTTTT; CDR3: CAWSVRRAGGSRKLFF
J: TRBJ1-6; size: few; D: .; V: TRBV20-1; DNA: TGCAGTGCTTTTATTGACGGCTATAATTCACCCCTCCACTTT; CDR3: CSAFIDGYNSPLHF
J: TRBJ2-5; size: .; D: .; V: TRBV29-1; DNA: TGCAGCGTTGAAGGGCCCACCGGGGTGGGAGAGACCCAGTACTTC; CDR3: CSVEGPTGVGETQYF
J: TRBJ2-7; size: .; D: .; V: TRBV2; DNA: TGTGCCAGCAGGGCGGGAACAGGGGTCGACTACGAGCAGTACTTC; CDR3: CASRAGTGVDYEQYF
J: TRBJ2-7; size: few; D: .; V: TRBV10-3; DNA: TGTGCCATCAGTCGAGCGTTAGAGGAGCAGTACTTC; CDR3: CAISRALEEQYF
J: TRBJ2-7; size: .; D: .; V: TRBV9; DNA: TGTGCCAGCAGCGCGACAGGCTTCCACTACGAGCAGTACTTC; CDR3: CASSATGFHYEQYF
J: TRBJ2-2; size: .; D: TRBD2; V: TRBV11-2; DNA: TGTGCCAGCAGCTTCCAAGGACTAGCGGGGGGGCTGGGCACCGGGGAGCTGTTTTTT; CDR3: CASSFQGLAGGLGTGELFF
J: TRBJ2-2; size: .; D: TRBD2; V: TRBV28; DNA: TGTGCCACAGAGCGGGGGGGCAACACCGGGGAGCTGTTTTTT; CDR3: CATERGGNTGELFF
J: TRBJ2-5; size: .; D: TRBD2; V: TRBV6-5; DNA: TGTGCCAGCAGTTACTGGCTAGCGGGAGAGAGAGAGACCCAGTACTTC; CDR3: CASSYWLAGERETQYF
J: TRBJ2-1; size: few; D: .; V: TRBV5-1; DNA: TGCGCCAGCAGCGCGCCCCCGGCGAATGAGCAGTTCTTC; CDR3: CASSAPPANEQFF
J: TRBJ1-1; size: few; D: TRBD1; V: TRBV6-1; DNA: TGTGCCAGCAGGACAGGGCCGAACACTGAAGCTTTCTTT; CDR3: CASRTGPNTEAFF
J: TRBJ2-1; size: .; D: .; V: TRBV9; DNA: TGTGCCAGCAGCCCCGCCAGCAGCTCCTACAATGAGCAGTTCTTC; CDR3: CASSPASSSYNEQFF
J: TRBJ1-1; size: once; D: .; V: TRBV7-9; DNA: TGTGCCAGCAGCTTTGGGTTCACTGAAGCTTTCTTT; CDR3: CASSFGFTEAFF
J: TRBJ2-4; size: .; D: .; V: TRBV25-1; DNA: TGTGCCAGCAGTGAAGACGTCAGGGGCCTAGATTACGCCATTCAGTACTTC; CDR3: CASSEDVRGLDYAIQYF
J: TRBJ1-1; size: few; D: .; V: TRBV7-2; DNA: TGTGCCAGCAGCTTAGCGGTGGTGGGAAGAAACACTGAAGCTTTCTTT; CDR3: CASSLAVVGRNTEAFF
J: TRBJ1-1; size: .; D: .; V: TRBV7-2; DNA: TGTGCCAGCAGCTTAGTTGGGGGGCGCGACACTGAAGCTTTCTTT; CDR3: CASSLVGGRDTEAFF
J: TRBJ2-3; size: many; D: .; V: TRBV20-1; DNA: TGCAGTGCTATCCCAAATCAGATGCAGTATTTT; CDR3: CSAIPNQMQYF
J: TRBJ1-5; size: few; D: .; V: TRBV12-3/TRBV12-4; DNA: TGTGCCAGCAGTTTAGCGATCTGGGGGGGCCAGGGAAATCAGCCCCAGCATTTT; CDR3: CASSLAIWGGQGNQPQHF
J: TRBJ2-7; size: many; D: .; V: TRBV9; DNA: TGTGCCAGCAGCGTAGACGGCTACGAGCAGTACTTC; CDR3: CASSVDGYEQYF
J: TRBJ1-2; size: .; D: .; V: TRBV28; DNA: TGTGCCAGCAGTCGATTCAGGGTAGGCGCGGACGGCTACACCTTC; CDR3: CASSRFRVGADGYTF
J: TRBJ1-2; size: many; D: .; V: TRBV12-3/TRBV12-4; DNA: TGTGCCAGCAGTTTAACTGCACGCCATGCCGACTATGGCTACACCTTC; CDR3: CASSLTARHADYGYTF
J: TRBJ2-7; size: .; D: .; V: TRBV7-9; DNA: TGTGCCAGCAGCTTGTCAGGGCCCGAGCAGTACTTC; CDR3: CASSLSGPEQYF
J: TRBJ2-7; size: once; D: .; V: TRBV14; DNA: TGTGCCAGCAGCATACTAGCTTACTACGAGCAGTACTTC; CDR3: CASSILAYYEQYF
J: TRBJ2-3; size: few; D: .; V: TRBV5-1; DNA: TGCGCCAGCAGCCCGGTGGCGGAAGAGGACACAGATACGCAGTATTTT; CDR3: CASSPVAEEDTDTQYF
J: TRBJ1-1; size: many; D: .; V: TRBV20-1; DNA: TGCAGTTCTTTTCATCAAGGGAACACTGAAGCTTTCTTT; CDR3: CSSFHQGNTEAFF
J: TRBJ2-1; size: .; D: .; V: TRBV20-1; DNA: TGCAGTGCTAGAGATTTGCAGGGCAGGGACAATGAGCAGTTCTTC; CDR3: CSARDLQGRDNEQFF
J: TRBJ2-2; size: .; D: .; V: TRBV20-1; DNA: TGCAGTGCTGACGGGGGGAACACCGGGGAGCTGTTTTTT; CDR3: CSADGGNTGELFF
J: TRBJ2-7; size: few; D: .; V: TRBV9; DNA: TGTGCCAGCAGCATCGGCGGGCCATCCGAGGAGCAGTACTTC; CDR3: CASSIGGPSEEQYF
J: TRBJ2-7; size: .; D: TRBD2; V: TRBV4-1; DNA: TGCGCCAGCAGCCAAGATGGCGGGGGACCTTCCTACGAGCAGTACTTC; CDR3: CASSQDGGGPSYEQYF
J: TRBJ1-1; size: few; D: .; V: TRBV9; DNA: TGTGCCAGCAGCGTATCAGGGTTGAACACTGAAGCTTTCTTT; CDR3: CASSVSGLNTEAFF
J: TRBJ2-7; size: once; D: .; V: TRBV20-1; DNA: TGCAGTGCTATTTTTGGTAGGGGACCCTACGAGCAGTACTTC; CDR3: CSAIFGRGPYEQYF
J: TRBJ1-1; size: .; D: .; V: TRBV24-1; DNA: TGTGCCACCAGTGATTTTAGAGGGGAAGCTTTCTTT; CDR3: CATSDFRGEAFF
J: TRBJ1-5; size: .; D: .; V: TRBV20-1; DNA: TGCAGTGCGGGAGGAGGCAATCAGCCCCAGCATTTT; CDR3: CSAGGGNQPQHF
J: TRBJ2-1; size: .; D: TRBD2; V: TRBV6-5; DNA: TGTGCCAGCAGTTACTTGCCTAGCGGGGGCCCGAGCTCCTACAATGAGCAGTTCTTC; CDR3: CASSYLPSGGPSSYNEQFF
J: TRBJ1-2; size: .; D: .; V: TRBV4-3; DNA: TGCGCCAGCAGCCAAGGCAGAGCCTATGGCTACACCTTC; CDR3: CASSQGRAYGYTF
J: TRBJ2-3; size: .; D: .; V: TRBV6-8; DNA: TGTGCCAGCAGTTATCGGGCATGTGGACCCACAGATACGCAGTATTTT; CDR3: CASSYRACGPTDTQYF